The next 8 T cell receptor beta chains were all read from a single sample in a study of blood T cells in healthy people across ages (dated by TCRdb to the mid-2010s). Libraries came from 5' RACE. Instrument on record: Illumina HiSeq 2500. A second PCR of roughly 6 to 11 cycles was run with a J-beta primer mix and a sample-barcoded 5' primer. Using fastp at Q25 and MiXCR, TCRdb reprocessed the public reads and kept productive beta chains. Under each unique CDR3 protein, matching rows form one entry showing the most common genes and DNA. The sample profile shows hundreds of thousands of distinct CDR3 sequences; roughly 49% of them were found once. Of the sample, roughly 31% falls within the top ten clones. Sequencing was carried out using blood. The receptors originated from a woman in her fifties or sixties in good health.

The chain employs TRBV3-1 and TRBJ1-2; D gene ambiguous. V lost 1 base to trimming and J lost 0 bases, with 9 bases between them. The V gene's germline CDR1 is LGHDT and CDR2 YNNKEL (reference sequence). The CDR3 consists of 15 residues. The CDR3 nucleotides read TGTGCCAGCAGCCAAGCGGGCAGAACTAACTATGGCTACACCTTC. This encodes CASSQAGRTNYGYTF.

As to this clonotype: A much larger clone differs by one base, so this may be a read error. The V gene is TRBV4-2, the J gene TRBJ1-4; the D gene is possibly TRBD1 (5 bases). Germline V gene lookup returns CDR1 LGHNA and CDR2 YNFKEQ. This CDR3 spans 15 amino acids. In nucleotides, the CDR3 is TGTGCCAGCGGCCAAGATAGGGCCGGGCAGGGAAAACTGTTTTTT. Translated, it gives CASGQDRAGQGKLFF.

As regards this clonotype: No DNA is shown, since the ends of the CDR3 on it are uncertain; the CDR3 is the one TCRdb lists. The chain uses TRBV29-1 and TRBJ2-3. The CDR3 extends over 12 residues, inclusive of both ends. From germline, CDR1 is SQVTM and CDR2 ANQGSEA. The CDR3 sequence is CSVADGTDTQCF.

The V gene is TRBV4-1, the J gene TRBJ2-4; D not resolved. V shed 4 bases and J shed 3 bases, with 13 bases lying between them. Germline-derived CDR1 and CDR2 are MGHRA and YSYEKL. This CDR3 has 15 amino acids. Written as DNA, the CDR3 is TGCGCCAGCAGCCCCACTGGGCTAGTCAAAAACATTCAGTACTTC. This sequence encodes CASSPTGLVKNIQYF.

Note on this clonotype: One junction end disagrees with the germline gene, perhaps due to a read error. The chain carries TRBV7-3 and TRBJ1-1; D not resolved. In germline, CDR1 is SGHTA, CDR2 FQGTGA. The CDR3 sequence is 14 residues long. CDR3 region: CASSASEQNTEAFF. CDR3 DNA sequence: TGTGCCAGCAGCGCCTCAGAGCAGAACACCGAAGCTTTCTTT. Full variable domain (outside the CDR3, taken from reference TRBV7-3 and TRBJ1-1): GAGVSQTPSNKVTEKGKYVELRCDPISGHTALYWYRQSLGQGPEFLIYFQGTGAADDSGLPNDRFFAVRPEGSVSTLKIQRTERGDSAVYLCASSASEQNTEAFFGQGTRLTVV.

A word on this clonotype: A read error may be the cause here, since a much bigger clone is one base away. The gene calls are TRBV7-9 and TRBJ1-2; tentative D call: TRBD1 (6 bases). Germline lookup yields CDR1 SEHNR and CDR2 FQNEAQ (reference sequence). The CDR3 extends over 13 amino acids. The CDR3 reads CDSSQGSWYGYTF. The CDR3 DNA reads TGTGACAGCTCACAGGGTTCTTGGTATGGCTACACCTTC.

This clonotype was seen a single time. The V and J genes are TRBV4-2 and TRBJ2-2, with D perhaps TRBD2 (6 bases). CDR1 LGHNA and CDR2 YNFKEQ come from the germline V gene. The V gene lost 1 base and the J gene lost 3 bases, with 12 bases spanning the gap. The CDR3 runs 16 residues. CDR3 loop: CASSQGAWGDTGELFF. The DNA for the CDR3 is TGTGCCAGCAGCCAAGGGGCTTGGGGGGACACCGGGGAGCTGTTTTTT.

This clonotype has a handful of counts. V is TRBV18 and J is TRBJ2-5; maybe TRBD1 (6 bases). This CDR3 has 18 amino acids. The V and J ends lost 2 bases and 2 bases respectively, with 21 bases between them. Germline loops: CDR1 KGHSH, CDR2 LQKENI. The chain's CDR3 is CASSPIQIRDKNQETQYF. The CDR3 nucleotides read TGTGCCAGCTCACCAATTCAAATTCGGGACAAAAATCAAGAGACCCAGTACTTC. Full variable domain (missing parts from reference TRBV18 and TRBJ2-5): NAGVMQNPRHLVRRRGQEARLRCSPMKGHSHVYWYRQLPEEGLKFMVYLQKENIIDESGMPKERFSAEFPKEGPSILRIQQVVRGDSAAYFCASSPIQIRDKNQETQYFGPGTRLLVL.